The clone carrying this TCR beta chain showed up just a few times. With 4 bases clipped from V and 1 base from J, the junction kept 4 bases outside the gene matches. CDR3 length: 16 residues. TCRdb re-called the 5' RACE reads through MiXCR, storing one row per CDR3 protein. The sample has under 900,000 distinct CDR3 sequences; around an eighth are singletons. This record comes from a study of identical twins. The same specimen was also included in a second study, on yellow fever vaccine responses in identical twins.

The chain combines TRBV12-3 or TRBV12-4 with TRBJ1-5, with 10 bases identical to TRBD1. Sample: PBMCs. This sequence originates from a woman aged 18-35 years in good health. The CDR3 region is CASSSSDRGSNQPQHF. The CDR3 DNA reads TGTGCCAGCAGTTCCTCGGACAGGGGGAGCAATCAGCCCCAGCATTTT.